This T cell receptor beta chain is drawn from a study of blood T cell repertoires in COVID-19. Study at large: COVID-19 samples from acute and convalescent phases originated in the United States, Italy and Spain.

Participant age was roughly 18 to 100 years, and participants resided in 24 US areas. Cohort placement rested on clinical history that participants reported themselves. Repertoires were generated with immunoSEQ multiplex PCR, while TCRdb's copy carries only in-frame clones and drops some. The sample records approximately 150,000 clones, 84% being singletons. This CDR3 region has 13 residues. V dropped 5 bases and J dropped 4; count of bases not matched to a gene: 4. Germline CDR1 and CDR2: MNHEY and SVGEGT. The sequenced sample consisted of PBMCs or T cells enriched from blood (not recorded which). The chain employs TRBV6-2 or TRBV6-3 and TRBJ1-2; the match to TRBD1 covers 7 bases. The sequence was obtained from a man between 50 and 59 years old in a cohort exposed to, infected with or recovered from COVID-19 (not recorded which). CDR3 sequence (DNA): TGTGCCAGCAGTCCGACAGGGAGCTATGGCTACACCTTC. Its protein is CASSPTGSYGYTF.